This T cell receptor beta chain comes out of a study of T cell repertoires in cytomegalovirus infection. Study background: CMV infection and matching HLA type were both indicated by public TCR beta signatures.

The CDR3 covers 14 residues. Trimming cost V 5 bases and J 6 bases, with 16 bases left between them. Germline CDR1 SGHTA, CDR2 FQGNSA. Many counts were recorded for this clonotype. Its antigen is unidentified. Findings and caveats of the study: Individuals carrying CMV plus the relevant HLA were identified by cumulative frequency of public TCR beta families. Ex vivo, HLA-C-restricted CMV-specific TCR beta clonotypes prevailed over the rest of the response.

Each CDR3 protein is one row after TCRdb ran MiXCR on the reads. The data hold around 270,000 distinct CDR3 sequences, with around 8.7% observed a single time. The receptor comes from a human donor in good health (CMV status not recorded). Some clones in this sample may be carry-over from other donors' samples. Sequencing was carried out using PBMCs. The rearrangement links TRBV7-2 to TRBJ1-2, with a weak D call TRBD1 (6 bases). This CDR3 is CASSQGQGYHGYTF. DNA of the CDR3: TGTGCCAGCAGCCAGGGACAAGGGTATCATGGCTACACCTTC.